The 8 T cell receptor beta chains below come from one sample, sequenced in a study of beta chain features in type 1 diabetes. The authors reverse transcribed all of the isolated RNA, so sequencing captured expressed TCRB transcripts. TCRdb keeps only in-frame clones here, not all; method: immunoSEQ multiplex PCR. This sample has 250,000 or so clones, with 68% found just once. The sample was naive CD4+ T cells from blood. These receptors came from a man younger than 40 in good health.

This clone was recorded a few times. V gene TRBV5-4 combines with J gene TRBJ2-2; D possibly matches TRBD1 or TRBD2 (6 bases each). V dropped 4 bases and J dropped 3 bases, with 13 bases sitting between them. The CDR3 contains 15 residues. Germline values: CDR1 SGHNT, CDR2 YYREEE (reference sequence). Here the CDR3 reads CASSPGGGYTGELFF. CDR3 DNA sequence: TGTGCCAGCAGCCCAGGAGGGGGTTACACCGGGGAGCTGTTTTTT.

This chain connects TRBV7-2 to TRBJ2-5; the D is unclear. The germline V gene has CDR1 SGHTA and CDR2 FQGNSA. Trimming took off 5 bases at V and 1 base at J, with 11 bases between the two ends. This CDR3 spans 14 amino acids. The CDR3 coding sequence is TGTGCCAGCAGCCCATATTTGATCCAAGAGACCCAGTACTTC. Translation gives CASSPYLIQETQYF.

This chain uses TRBV29-1 with TRBJ2-1, with 11 bases aligning to TRBD1. This CDR3 is 15 amino acids long. With 5 bases clipped from V and 4 bases from J, the junction kept 7 bases outside the gene matches. The germline gives CDR1 SQVTM, CDR2 ANQGSEA. The CDR3 DNA sequence: TGCAGCGTTTACCCTGGGGACAGGGGGTACAATGAGCAGTTCTTC. Its translation: CSVYPGDRGYNEQFF.

This clone showed up just once. The V gene is TRBV20-1, the J gene TRBJ2-3; D unresolved. This CDR3 is built from 11 residues. Trimming removed 6 bases from V and 5 bases from J, with 9 bases in between. The germline CDR1 and CDR2 sequences are DFQATT and SNEGSKA (reference sequence). CDR3 sequence reads: CSAEAQDTQYF. The CDR3 DNA follows: TGCAGTGCCGAAGCTCAAGATACGCAGTATTTT.

The V gene is TRBV30, the J gene TRBJ1-5, with 8 bases that match TRBD1. V lost 3 bases to trimming and J lost 7 bases; unmatched junction nucleotides: 5. Per germline, CDR1 GTSNPN and CDR2 SVGIG (reference sequence). CDR3 length: 13 residues. CDR3 sequence (DNA): TGTGCCTGGAGCCGCACAGGGGGACAGCCCCAGCATTTT. Translated: CAWSRTGGQPQHF.

V gene TRBV5-1 combines with J gene TRBJ2-3, with 8 bases that match TRBD1. Per germline, CDR1 SGHRS and CDR2 YFSETQ. V was clipped by 2 bases and J by 4 bases; unmatched bases: 6. The CDR3 consists of 15 residues. CDR3 sequence: CASSFQGARPDTQYF. In DNA, the CDR3 is TGCGCCAGCAGCTTCCAGGGGGCGCGCCCAGATACGCAGTATTTT.

The V and J genes are TRBV7-2 and TRBJ2-1; no reliable D call. The CDR3 has 12 amino acids. V was pared by 4 bases and J by 9 bases, with 10 bases between. From germline, CDR1 is SGHTA and CDR2 FQGNSA. The CDR3 coding sequence is TGTGCCAGCAGCTCCGAAGTGGGTGAGCAGTTCTTC. It yields the protein CASSSEVGEQFF.

The chain carries TRBV30 and TRBJ2-1; no definite D call. Trimming shortened V by 7 bases and J by 4 bases, and 8 bases separated the two germline ends. This CDR3 contains 11 residues. Germline CDR1 GTSNPN, CDR2 SVGIG (reference sequence). CDR3 sequence (DNA): TGTGCCTCGTCTCGGTACAATGAGCAGTTCTTC. Protein: CASSRYNEQFF.